This T cell receptor beta chain was recorded in a study of T-cell reconstitution after alpha-beta-depleted transplantation in children. Study observations and caveats: It was surviving recipient T cells and thymic progenitors that gave some patients high TCRbeta diversity at day 60. As was reported, about two months after transplant, alpha-beta T cells came from several hundred expanded graft clones.

This CDR3 is built from 15 residues. V lost 6 bases and J lost 3; bases outside the gene matches: 10. Germline CDR1 MNHNS, CDR2 SASEGT. This clonotype was detected a few times. Its antigen is not known. The library targeted TCRbeta and was prepared with unique molecular identifiers. TCRdb recomputed calls from the PCR reads with MiXCR, one row per CDR3 protein. The sample carries about 110,000 distinct CDR3 sequences, over 9% recorded once. The V gene is TRBV6-1, the J gene TRBJ1-2, with TRBD1 matching over 7 bases. The clonotype comes from a boy aged 2-9 years with acute lymphoblastic leukemia, due to receive a stem cell transplant. Sample: PBMCs, taken before TCRalphabeta/CD19-depleted stem cell transplant. The CDR3 region is CASRSGSDRDYGYTF. CDR3 nucleotides: TGTGCCAGCAGAAGTGGGTCCGACAGGGACTATGGCTACACCTTC.